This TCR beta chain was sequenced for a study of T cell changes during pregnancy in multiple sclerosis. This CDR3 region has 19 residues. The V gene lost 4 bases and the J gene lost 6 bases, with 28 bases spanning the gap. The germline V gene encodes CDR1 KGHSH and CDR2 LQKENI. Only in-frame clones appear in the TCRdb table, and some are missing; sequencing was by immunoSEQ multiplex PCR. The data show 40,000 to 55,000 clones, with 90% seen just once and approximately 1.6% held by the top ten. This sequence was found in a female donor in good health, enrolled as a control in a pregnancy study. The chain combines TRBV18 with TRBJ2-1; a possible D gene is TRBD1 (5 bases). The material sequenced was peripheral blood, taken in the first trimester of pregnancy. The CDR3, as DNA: TGTGCCAGCTCACGATTAACAGGTTCTGGTGCCCTCGTTCCCAATGAGCAGTTCTTC. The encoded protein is CASSRLTGSGALVPNEQFF.